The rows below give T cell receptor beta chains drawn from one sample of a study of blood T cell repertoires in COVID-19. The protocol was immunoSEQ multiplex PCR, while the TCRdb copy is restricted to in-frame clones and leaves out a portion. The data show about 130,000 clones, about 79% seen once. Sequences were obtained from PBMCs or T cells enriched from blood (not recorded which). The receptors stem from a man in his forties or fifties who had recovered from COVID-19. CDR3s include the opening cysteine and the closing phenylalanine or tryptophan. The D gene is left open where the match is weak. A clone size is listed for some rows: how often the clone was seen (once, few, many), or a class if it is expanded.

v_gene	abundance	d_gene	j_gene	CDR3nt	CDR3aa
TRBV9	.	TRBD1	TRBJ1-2	TGTGCCAGCAGCCCGGGACAGGGGATCTATGGCTACACCTTC	CASSPGQGIYGYTF
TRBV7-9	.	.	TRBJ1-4	TGTGCCAGCAGCCGGTCTCGGGAAAAACTGTTTTTT	CASSRSREKLFF
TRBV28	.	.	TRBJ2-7	TGTGCCAGCAGGCCCGGGCAGGGGAAATCCTACGAGCAGTACTTC	CASRPGQGKSYEQYF
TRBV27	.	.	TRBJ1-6	TGTGCCAGCAGTTCCAAGTTGGACAGAACCCCCTATAATTCACCCCTCCACTTT	CASSSKLDRTPYNSPLHF
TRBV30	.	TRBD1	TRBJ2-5	TGTGCCTGGGACAGGGACCAAGAGACCCAGTACTTC	CAWDRDQETQYF
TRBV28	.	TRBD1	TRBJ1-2	TGTGCCAGCAGTCCGGGACAGGCAAACTATGGCTACACCTTC	CASSPGQANYGYTF
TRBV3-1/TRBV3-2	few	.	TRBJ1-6	TGTGCCAGCAGCCAAGATTTCGGACACAGAAATTCACCCCTCCACTTT	CASSQDFGHRNSPLHF
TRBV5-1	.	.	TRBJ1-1	TGCGCCAGCAGCAAACAGGTGAACACTGAAGCTTTCTTT	CASSKQVNTEAFF
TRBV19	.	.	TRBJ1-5	TGTGCCAGTAGCACCAGGGTACCCAATCAGCCCCAGCATTTT	CASSTRVPNQPQHF
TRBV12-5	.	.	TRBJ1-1	TGTGCTAGTGGTTTGGCAGAGCATGGGGAGGCTTTCTTT	CASGLAEHGEAFF
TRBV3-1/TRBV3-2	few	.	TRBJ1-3	TGTGCCAGCAGCCAGGCAGGGGCCGCTGGAAACACCATATATTTT	CASSQAGAAGNTIYF
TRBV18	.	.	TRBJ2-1	TGTGCCAGCTCACCAGACCAGGGTGTTGAGCAGTTCTTC	CASSPDQGVEQFF
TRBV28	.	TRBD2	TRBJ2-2	TGTGCCAGCAGTTCAGGAGCGGGGGCGAACACCGGGGAGCTGTTTTTT	CASSSGAGANTGELFF
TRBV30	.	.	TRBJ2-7	TGTGCCTGGAGTCATCAGGGCTACGAGCAGTACTTC	CAWSHQGYEQYF
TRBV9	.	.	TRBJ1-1	TGTGCCAGCGGGGGCGCGGGCACTGAAGCTTTCTTT	CASGGAGTEAFF
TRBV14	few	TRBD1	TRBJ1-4	TGTGCCAGCAGCTCGGGACAGGTTAATGAAAAACTGTTTTTT	CASSSGQVNEKLFF
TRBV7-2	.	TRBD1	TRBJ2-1	TGTGCCAGCAGCAAACCGGGACAGGGTCGGTACAATGAGCAGTTCTTC	CASSKPGQGRYNEQFF
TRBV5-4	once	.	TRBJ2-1	TGTGCCAGCAGCGCAGGGGTCAATGAGCAGTTCTTC	CASSAGVNEQFF
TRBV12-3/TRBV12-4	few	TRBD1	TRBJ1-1	TGTGCCAGCAGCCGGACAGGGTCCACTGAAGCTTTCTTT	CASSRTGSTEAFF
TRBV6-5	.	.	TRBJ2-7	TGTGCCAGCCCCCCCCCGCAGGGCTACGAGCAGTACTTC	CASPPPQGYEQYF
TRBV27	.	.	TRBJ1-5	TGTGCCAGCAGTTTTGGAGGGGCCAATCAGCCCCAGCATTTT	CASSFGGANQPQHF
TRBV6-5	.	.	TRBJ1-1	TGTGCCAGCAGTCTAGGGAGACGCACTGAAGCTTTCTTT	CASSLGRRTEAFF
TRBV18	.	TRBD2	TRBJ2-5	TGTGCCAGCTCACTAGCGGCCGGGACTAGCGGGGGGGCCAGCGTTCGGACCCAGTACTTC	CASSLAAGTSGGASVRTQYF
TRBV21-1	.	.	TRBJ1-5	TGTGCCAGCAGCGGACAGGGAGCCAATCAGCCCCAGCATTTT	CASSGQGANQPQHF
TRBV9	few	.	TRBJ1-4	TGTGCCAGCAGCGTAGGGCGGAGGGATGAAAAACTGTTTTTT	CASSVGRRDEKLFF
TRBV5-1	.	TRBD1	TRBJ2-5	TGCGCCAGCAGCTTAGATGGAAGGGGGCCAGAGACCCAGTACTTC	CASSLDGRGPETQYF
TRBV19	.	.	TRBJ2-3	TGTGCCAGTAGTATAGGAGGGAGCACAGATACGCAGTATTTT	CASSIGGSTDTQYF
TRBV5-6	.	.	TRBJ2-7	TGTGCCAGCAGCCCGCAAACAATTACCTACGAGCAGTACTTC	CASSPQTITYEQYF
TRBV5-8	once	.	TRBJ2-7	TGTGCCAGCAGCATGAGTCGCGAGCAGTACTTC	CASSMSREQYF
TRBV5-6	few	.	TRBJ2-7	TGTGCCAGCAGCTTGGACAGGTCGGACGAGCAGTACTTC	CASSLDRSDEQYF
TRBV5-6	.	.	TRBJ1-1	TGTGCCAGCAGCCCAACCCAGGGCACTGAAGCTTTCTTT	CASSPTQGTEAFF
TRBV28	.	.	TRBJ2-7	TGTGCCAGCAGTCCTACAGGGCTGCGGGAGCAGTACTTC	CASSPTGLREQYF
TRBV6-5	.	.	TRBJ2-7	TGTGCCAGCAGTTACCCGGGATCCAATATCGACGAGCAGTACTTC	CASSYPGSNIDEQYF
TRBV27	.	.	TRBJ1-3	TGTGCCAGCAGTGAGGGAGGGAACGGAAACACCATATATTTT	CASSEGGNGNTIYF
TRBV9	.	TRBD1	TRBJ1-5	TGTGCCAGCAGCGTAGGAGGGACAGGGTATCAGCCCCAGCATTTT	CASSVGGTGYQPQHF
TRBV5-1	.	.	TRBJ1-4	TGCGCCAGCAGCTCCCGGGATCTTAATGAAAAACTGTTTTTT	CASSSRDLNEKLFF
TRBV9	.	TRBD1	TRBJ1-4	TGTGCCAGCAGCGTTGCCGGGACAGGGGGCGAAAAACTGTTTTTT	CASSVAGTGGEKLFF
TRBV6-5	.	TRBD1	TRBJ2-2	TGTGCCAGCAGATGGGGGACAGGGGATACCGGGGAGCTGTTTTTT	CASRWGTGDTGELFF
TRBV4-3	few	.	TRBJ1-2	TGCGCCAGCAGCCAAGATTACAGGGATGCCTATGGCTACACCTTC	CASSQDYRDAYGYTF
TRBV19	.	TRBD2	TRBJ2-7	TGTGCCAGTAGCAACTCGGGTCGATTTTCGGGAGGCAGGGAAGGAAAAGTCGAGCAGTACTTC	CASSNSGRFSGGREGKVEQYF
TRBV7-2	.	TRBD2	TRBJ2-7	TGTGCCAGCAGCTTAGTTACGCGGGGGGCAGCCTACGAGCAGTACTTC	CASSLVTRGAAYEQYF
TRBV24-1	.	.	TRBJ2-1	TGTGCCACCAGTGATTTGACGGGGACACAAACGGGCAATGAGCAGTTCTTC	CATSDLTGTQTGNEQFF
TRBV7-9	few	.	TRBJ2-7	TGTGCCAGCAGCTTGCCCAGCTCCTACGAGCAGTACTTC	CASSLPSSYEQYF
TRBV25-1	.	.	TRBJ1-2	TGTGCCAGCAGTGATTATGACAGAGCCTATGGCTACACCTTC	CASSDYDRAYGYTF
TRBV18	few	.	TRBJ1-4	TGTGCCAGCTCACCATATCAGGTTGCTAATGAAAAACTGTTTTTT	CASSPYQVANEKLFF
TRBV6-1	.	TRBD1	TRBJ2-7	TGTGCCAGCAGTGACGGGCAGGGGGACGTCTACGAGCAGTACTTC	CASSDGQGDVYEQYF
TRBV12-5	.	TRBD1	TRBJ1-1	TGTGCTAGTGGTTCGGGACAGGGGGTTGACACTGAAGCTTTCTTT	CASGSGQGVDTEAFF
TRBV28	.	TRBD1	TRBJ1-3	TGTGCCAGCAGTAGACAGGGGGCGAGTGGAAACACCATATATTTT	CASSRQGASGNTIYF
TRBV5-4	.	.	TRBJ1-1	TGTGCCAGCAGCAAGGGACAAAACACTGAAGCTTTCTTT	CASSKGQNTEAFF
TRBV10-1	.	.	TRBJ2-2	TGCGCCAGCAGTGCCCCCTCGCGCGCCGGGGAGCTGTTTTTT	CASSAPSRAGELFF
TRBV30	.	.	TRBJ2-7	TGTGCCTGGAGTCCTCACGGCTACGAGCAGTACTTC	CAWSPHGYEQYF
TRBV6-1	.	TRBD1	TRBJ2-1	TGTGCCAGCAGTGATAGACAGGGCAATGAGCAGTTCTTC	CASSDRQGNEQFF
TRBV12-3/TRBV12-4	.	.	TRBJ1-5	TGTGCCAGCAGTTTCCGGGAGGACCAGCCCCAGCATTTT	CASSFREDQPQHF
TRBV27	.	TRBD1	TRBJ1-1	TGTGCCAGCAGTCCCCGGACAGGGGACACTGAAGCTTTCTTT	CASSPRTGDTEAFF
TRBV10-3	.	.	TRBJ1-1	TGTGCCATCAGTGCGGCGGGCAGCATGAACACTGAAGCTTTCTTT	CAISAAGSMNTEAFF